These 18 T cell receptor beta chains were all obtained from the same sample, sequenced in a study of blood T cell repertoires in COVID-19. Produced via immunoSEQ multiplex PCR; TCRdb's table is partial and in-frame only. The repertoire holds 200,000 to 250,000 clones, with approximately 90% as singletons. Sequencing was done on a sample of peripheral blood. Receptor source: a man aged 60 to 69 with COVID-19, enrolled during active disease.

V is TRBV10-3 and J is TRBJ1-2; D ambiguous. V dropped 6 bases and J dropped 0 bases, with 11 bases sitting between them. There are 14 residues in the CDR3. The V gene's germline CDR1 is ENHRY and CDR2 SYGVKD. The CDR3 DNA is TGTGCCATCAGCGCAGAGGGTGCTAACTATGGCTACACCTTC. Amino acid sequence: CAISAEGANYGYTF.

V usage is TRBV27 and J usage is TRBJ1-6, with a tentative D call TRBD1 (6 bases). The CDR3 is 16 amino acids. The germline CDR1 and CDR2 sequences are MNHEY and SMNVEV (reference sequence). Trimming cost V 3 bases and J 12 bases, with 21 bases left between them. CDR3 nucleotide sequence: TGTGCCAGCAGTTTCCAGGGGTTGGTAGGGACCGAACCCCTCCACTTT. It encodes CASSFQGLVGTEPLHF.

The rearrangement joins TRBV7-8 to TRBJ2-1, with 7 bases identical to TRBD2. The CDR3 covers 14 residues. Looked up from germline, CDR1 is SGHVS and CDR2 is FQNEAQ. V was pared by 10 bases and J by 6 bases, with 12 bases of the junction left unmatched. Here the CDR3 reads CATLQGQRGNEQFF. In nucleotides, the CDR3 is TGTGCCACTCTTCAAGGTCAGCGGGGCAATGAGCAGTTCTTC.

The rearrangement uses TRBV6-5 and TRBJ2-4, with TRBD1 as a possible D gene (5 bases). Per the germline V gene, CDR1 is MNHEY and CDR2 is SVGAGI. This CDR3 has 13 amino acids. Trimming removed 6 bases from V and 8 bases from J, with 14 bases in between. The CDR3 region is CASRPGFPYIQYF. The DNA of the CDR3 is TGTGCCAGCAGACCAGGGTTCCCTTACATTCAGTACTTC.

V gene TRBV15 combines with J gene TRBJ2-7; TRBD1 matches at 8 bases. V was clipped by 2 bases and J by 6 bases; unmatched bases: 6. The CDR3 extends over 14 amino acids. Germline CDR1 reads LNHNV; CDR2 reads YYDKDF (reference sequence). CDR3 DNA sequence: TGTGCCACCAGCAGACAGGGGGCGGTCTCCGAGCAGTACTTC. The encoded protein is CATSRQGAVSEQYF.

V gene TRBV11-3 combines with J gene TRBJ2-1; TRBD2 agrees at 8 bases. J gave up 2 bases and V 5 bases, and 5 bases lay outside the gene matches. CDR3 length: 15 residues. The germline CDR1 and CDR2 sequences are SGHNT and YENEEA. This CDR3 reads CASSPLAGPYNEQFF. CDR3 bases: TGTGCCAGCAGCCCGTTAGCGGGACCCTACAATGAGCAGTTCTTC.

This chain uses TRBV6-5 with TRBJ1-4; TRBD1 matches 9 bases. The ends lost 10 bases at V and 8 bases at J; junction bases unmatched: 14. The germline CDR1 and CDR2 sequences are MNHEY and SVGAGI. The CDR3 is made up of 15 amino acids. As DNA, the CDR3 is TGTGCCACCCAAAAAAACAGGGGGCTGTCGGAAAAACTGTTTTTT. It specifies CATQKNRGLSEKLFF.

This chain links TRBV5-1 with TRBJ1-3; a possible D gene is TRBD1 (5 bases). Germline loops: CDR1 SGHRS, CDR2 YFSETQ. Deletions cut 4 bases from V and 0 bases from J, with 8 bases between. This CDR3 is built from 14 residues. This CDR3 is CASSGQGSGNTIYF. CDR3 nucleotides: TGCGCCAGCAGCGGGCAGGGCTCTGGAAACACCATATATTTT.

The chain couples TRBV11-2 to TRBJ2-1; 9 bases map to TRBD2. Losses at the gene ends were 3 bases for V and 7 bases for J; bases not matched to a gene: 4. Germline CDR1 is SGHAT and CDR2 is FQNNGV. There are 14 residues in the CDR3. The CDR3 loop reads CASSFGLATNEQFF. The CDR3 coding sequence is TGTGCCAGCAGCTTTGGACTAGCGACTAATGAGCAGTTCTTC.

This clone is a singleton in its sample. V gene TRBV7-2 combines with J gene TRBJ2-1; 8 nucleotides agree with TRBD2. The V segment lost 5 bases and the J segment 6 bases; nucleotides outside the gene matches: 9. Germline CDR1 reads SGHTA; CDR2 reads FQGNSA. The CDR3 sequence is 15 residues long. This CDR3 is CASSETSAGLNEQFF. The CDR3 DNA reads as TGTGCCAGCAGCGAGACTAGCGCGGGCCTCAATGAGCAGTTCTTC.

V is TRBV27 and J is TRBJ1-1; 7 bases fit TRBD1. After removal of 4 bases from V and 3 bases from J, the junction contained 11 bases not matched to a gene. CDR3 length equals 16 residues. CDR1 is MNHEY and CDR2 is SMNVEV in the germline V gene (reference sequence). CDR3 in amino acids: CASSSRPGQGDTEAFF. The CDR3 nucleotides are TGTGCCAGCAGTTCGCGTCCAGGGCAGGGGGACACTGAAGCTTTCTTT.

The V gene is TRBV27, the J gene TRBJ2-7; TRBD1 aligns across 7 bases. V lost 7 bases and J lost 4; bases outside the gene matches: 7. Per germline, CDR1 MNHEY and CDR2 SMNVEV (reference sequence). This CDR3 is 13 amino acids long. The CDR3: CASKGTGVYEQYF. The CDR3 nucleotides are TGTGCCAGCAAAGGCACAGGGGTATACGAGCAGTACTTC.

The V gene is TRBV5-1, the J gene TRBJ2-5, with D perhaps matching TRBD2 (6 bases). The germline V and J ends were trimmed by 7 bases and 5 bases, with 6 bases remaining between them. Germline CDR1 is SGHRS and CDR2 is YFSETQ. This CDR3 spans 10 amino acids. In DNA, the CDR3 is TGCGCCAGCGGAGGGGAGACCCAGTACTTC. This gives the protein CASGGETQYF.

The chain uses TRBV19 and TRBJ1-5, with 7 nucleotides matching TRBD1. The CDR3 has 20 residues. The V segment lost 2 bases and the J segment 0 bases; nucleotides outside the gene matches: 16. The germline gives CDR1 LNHDA, CDR2 SQIVND (reference sequence). CDR3 protein: CASSIIWGQGQDHSNQPQHF. In DNA form, the CDR3 reads TGTGCCAGTAGTATAATTTGGGGCCAAGGACAGGACCATAGCAATCAGCCCCAGCATTTT.

This chain connects TRBV19 to TRBJ1-5; maybe TRBD1 (5 bases). The CDR3 runs 16 residues. Deletions cut 3 bases from V and 6 bases from J, with 18 bases between. Germline values: CDR1 LNHDA, CDR2 SQIVND (reference sequence). The CDR3 coding sequence is TGTGCCAGTAGTATGGGTGGAGGGACGGGGTTTCAGCCCCAGCATTTT. The encoded protein is CASSMGGGTGFQPQHF.

The chain joins TRBV18 to TRBJ2-7, with TRBD1 identical over 7 bases. The germline V gene has CDR1 KGHSH and CDR2 LQKENI. The J segment lost 0 bases and the V segment lost 0 bases, leaving 2 bases of the junction unmatched. CDR3 length: 15 amino acids. DNA of the CDR3: TGTGCCAGCTCACCACCAGGGGGCCTCTCCTACGAGCAGTACTTC. It specifies CASSPPGGLSYEQYF.

The rearrangement links TRBV7-8 to TRBJ2-4, with 12 bases identical to TRBD2. This CDR3 is built from 20 residues. CDR1 and CDR2 (germline): SGHVS, FQNEAQ. Trimming took 5 bases from V and 1 from J; bases not matched to a gene: 15. The CDR3 here is CASSPGPGLAGISAKNIQYF. DNA for the CDR3: TGTGCCAGCAGCCCCGGCCCTGGACTAGCGGGAATTAGCGCCAAAAACATTCAGTACTTC. Supplemented by reference TRBV7-8 and TRBJ2-4, the full variable domain reads GAGVSQSPRYKVAKRGQDVALRCDPISGHVSLFWYQQALGQGPEFLTYFQNEAQLDKSGLPSDRFFAERPEGSVSTLKIQRTQQEDSAVYLCASSPGPGLAGISAKNIQYFGAGTRLSVL.

J is TRBJ1-4 and V is TRBV6-4; D is ambiguous. The CDR3 has 17 amino acids. V lost 0 bases and J 0 bases, leaving 11 bases between the germline ends. Germline lookup yields CDR1 MRHNA and CDR2 SNTAGT. CDR3 amino acids: CASSDSSLEATNEKLFF. The DNA for the CDR3 is TGTGCCAGCAGTGACTCCTCGCTAGAAGCAACTAATGAAAAACTGTTTTTT.